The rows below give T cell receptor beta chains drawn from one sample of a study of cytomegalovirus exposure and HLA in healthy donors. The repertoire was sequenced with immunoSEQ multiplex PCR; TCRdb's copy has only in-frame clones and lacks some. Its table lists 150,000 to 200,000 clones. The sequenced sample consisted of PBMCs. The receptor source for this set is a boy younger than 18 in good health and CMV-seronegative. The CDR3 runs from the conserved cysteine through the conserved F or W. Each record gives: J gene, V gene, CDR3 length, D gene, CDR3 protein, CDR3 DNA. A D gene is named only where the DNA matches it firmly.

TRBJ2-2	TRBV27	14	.	CASSPGHSPGELFF	TGTGCCAGCAGCCCTGGACATTCTCCCGGGGAGCTGTTTTTT
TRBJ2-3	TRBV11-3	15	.	CASSHGVSSTDTQYF	TGTGCCAGCAGCCACGGGGTCTCTAGCACAGATACGCAGTATTTT
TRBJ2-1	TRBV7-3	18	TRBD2	CASSPGLAGAFSYNEQFF	TGTGCCAGCAGCCCGGGACTAGCGGGGGCCTTCTCCTACAATGAGCAGTTCTTC
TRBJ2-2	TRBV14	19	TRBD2	CASSQTVTPRGGSTGELFF	TGTGCCAGCAGCCAGACCGTAACCCCCCGGGGGGGATCAACCGGGGAGCTGTTTTTT
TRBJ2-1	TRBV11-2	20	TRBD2	CASSLDPQLAGGREGFEQFF	TGTGCCAGCAGCTTAGATCCTCAACTAGCGGGGGGGCGGGAAGGCTTCGAGCAGTTCTTC
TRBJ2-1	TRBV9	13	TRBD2	CASTGTNLNEQFF	TGTGCCAGTACCGGGACTAACCTCAATGAGCAGTTCTTC
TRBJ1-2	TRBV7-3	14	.	CASSLGAGPYGYTF	TGTGCCAGCAGCTTAGGCGCAGGGCCCTATGGCTACACCTTC
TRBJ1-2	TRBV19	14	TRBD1	CASSPTGEAGGYTF	TGTGCCAGTAGCCCAACAGGGGAAGCGGGTGGCTACACCTTC
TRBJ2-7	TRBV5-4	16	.	CASSWKAGKNSYEQYF	TGTGCCAGCAGCTGGAAGGCCGGGAAGAACTCCTACGAGCAGTACTTC
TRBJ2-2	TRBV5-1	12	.	CASSPYTGELFF	TGCGCCAGCAGCCCTTACACCGGGGAGCTGTTTTTT
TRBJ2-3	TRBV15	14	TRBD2	CATDRAGSTDTQYF	TGTGCCACCGATCGAGCGGGGAGCACAGATACGCAGTATTTT
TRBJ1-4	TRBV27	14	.	CASSLRSTGEKLFF	TGTGCCAGCAGTTTAAGGTCAACAGGTGAAAAACTGTTTTTT
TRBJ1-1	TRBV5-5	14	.	CASSLVHGFTEAFF	TGTGCCAGCAGCTTGGTTCACGGGTTCACTGAAGCTTTCTTT
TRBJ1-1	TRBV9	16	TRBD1	CASSPGRGLYNTEAFF	TGTGCCAGCAGCCCGGGCAGGGGGCTATATAACACTGAAGCTTTCTTT
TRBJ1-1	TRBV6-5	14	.	CASKRHGLNTEAFF	TGTGCCAGCAAGAGACACGGATTGAACACTGAAGCTTTCTTT
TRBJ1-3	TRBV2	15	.	CASRQGSYSGNTIYF	TGTGCCAGCAGACAGGGTTCTTACTCTGGAAACACCATATATTTT
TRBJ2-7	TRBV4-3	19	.	CASSQDRTQGSQVSYEQYF	TGCGCCAGCAGCCAAGATAGGACACAGGGAAGTCAAGTATCCTACGAGCAGTACTTC
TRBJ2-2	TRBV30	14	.	CAWKTSREYGELFF	TGTGCCTGGAAGACATCCCGAGAGTACGGGGAGCTGTTTTTT
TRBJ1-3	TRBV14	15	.	CASSQEPGSGNTIYF	TGTGCCAGCAGCCAAGAGCCGGGGTCTGGAAACACCATATATTTT
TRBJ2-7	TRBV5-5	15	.	CASSAVGGGTYEQYF	TGTGCCAGCAGCGCAGTGGGCGGAGGGACCTACGAGCAGTACTTC
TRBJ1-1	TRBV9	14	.	CASSVSGLNTEAFF	TGTGCCAGCAGCGTATCAGGGTTGAACACTGAAGCTTTCTTT
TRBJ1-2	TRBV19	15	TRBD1	CASSMTGTGLKGYTF	TGTGCCAGTAGTATGACCGGGACAGGGCTTAAAGGCTACACCTTC
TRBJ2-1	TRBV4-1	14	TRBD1	CASSPRDRDYEQFF	TGCGCCAGCAGCCCCCGGGACAGAGACTATGAGCAGTTCTTC
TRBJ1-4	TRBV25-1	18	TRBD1	CASSEWQGAYTTNEKLFF	TGTGCCAGCAGTGAGTGGCAGGGGGCCTATACAACTAATGAAAAACTGTTTTTT
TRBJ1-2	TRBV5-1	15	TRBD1	CASSSDTGTGVGYTF	TGCGCCAGCAGCTCCGACACCGGGACAGGGGTCGGCTACACCTTC
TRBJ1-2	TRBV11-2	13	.	CASSLDPGAGYTF	TGTGCCAGCAGCTTAGATCCTGGGGCTGGCTACACCTTC
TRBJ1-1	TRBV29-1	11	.	CSVDYRSEAFF	TGCAGCGTTGATTATAGGAGTGAAGCTTTCTTT
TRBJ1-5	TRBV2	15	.	CASSDAVKRNQPQHF	TGTGCCAGCAGTGACGCGGTTAAGCGCAATCAGCCCCAGCATTTT
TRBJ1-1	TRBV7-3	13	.	CASSYNRNTEAFF	TGTGCCAGCAGCTACAACCGGAACACTGAAGCTTTCTTT
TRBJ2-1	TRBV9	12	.	CASSDTGNGQFF	TGTGCCAGCAGCGACACAGGGAACGGGCAGTTCTTC
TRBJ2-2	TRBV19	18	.	CASSILVGRGWNTGELFF	TGTGCCAGTAGTATTTTGGTCGGGCGGGGTTGGAACACCGGGGAGCTGTTTTTT
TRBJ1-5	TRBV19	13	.	CASSARGDQPQHF	TGTGCCAGTAGTGCGAGAGGCGATCAGCCCCAGCATTTT
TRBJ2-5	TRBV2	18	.	CASSDRWGDSRTRETQYF	TGTGCCAGCAGTGATCGGTGGGGGGACTCCCGAACCCGAGAGACCCAGTACTTC
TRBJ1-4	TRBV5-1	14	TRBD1	CASSSTWTGEKLFF	TGCGCCAGCAGCTCCACCTGGACAGGGGAAAAACTGTTTTTT
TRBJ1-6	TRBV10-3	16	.	CVISGEPGSYNSPLHF	TGTGTCATCAGTGGAGAGCCCGGCTCCTATAATTCACCCCTCCACTTT